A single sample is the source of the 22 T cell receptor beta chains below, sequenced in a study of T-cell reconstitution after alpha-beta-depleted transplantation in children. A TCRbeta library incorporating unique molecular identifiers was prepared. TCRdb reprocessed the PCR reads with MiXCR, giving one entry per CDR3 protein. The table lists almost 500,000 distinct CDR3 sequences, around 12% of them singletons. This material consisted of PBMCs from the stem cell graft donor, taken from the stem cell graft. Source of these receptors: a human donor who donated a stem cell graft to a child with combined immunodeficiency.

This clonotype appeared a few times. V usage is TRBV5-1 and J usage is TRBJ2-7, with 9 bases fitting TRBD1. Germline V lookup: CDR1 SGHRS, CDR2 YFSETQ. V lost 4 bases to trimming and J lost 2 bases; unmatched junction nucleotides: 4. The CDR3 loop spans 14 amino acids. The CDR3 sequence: CASSNGQGTYEQYF. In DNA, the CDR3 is TGCGCCAGCAGCAACGGACAGGGGACCTACGAGCAGTACTTC. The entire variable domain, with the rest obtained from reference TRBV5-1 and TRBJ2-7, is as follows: KAGVTQTPRYLIKTRGQQVTLSCSPISGHRSVSWYQQTPGQGLQFLFEYFSETQRNKGNFPGRFSGRQFSNSRSEMNVSTLELGDSALYLCASSNGQGTYEQYFGPGTRLTVT.

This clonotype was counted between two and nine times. CDR3 residues: CASSGSGGPTDTQYF. CDR3 sequence (DNA): TGTGCCAGCAGTGGTAGCGGGGGCCCCACAGATACGCAGTATTTT. V usage is TRBV6-1 and J usage is TRBJ2-3, with 9 nucleotides matching TRBD2. The germline gives CDR1 MNHNS, CDR2 SASEGT. CDR3 length equals 15 residues. V lost 4 bases to trimming and J lost 2 bases; unmatched junction nucleotides: 4.

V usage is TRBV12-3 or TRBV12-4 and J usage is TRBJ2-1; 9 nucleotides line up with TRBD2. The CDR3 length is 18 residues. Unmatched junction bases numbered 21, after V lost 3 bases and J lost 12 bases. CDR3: CASSFGLAGDVFALVQFF. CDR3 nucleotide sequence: TGTGCCAGCAGTTTCGGGTTAGCGGGAGACGTTTTCGCGTTAGTGCAGTTCTTC.

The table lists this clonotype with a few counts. The CDR3 sequence is CASSLTPAGGLRNTEAFF. In nucleotides, the CDR3 is TGCGCCAGCAGCTTGACCCCCGCCGGGGGTCTGAGGAACACTGAAGCTTTCTTT. The J gene is TRBJ1-1, the V gene TRBV5-1; tentative D call: TRBD1 (5 bases). Germline V CDR1 and CDR2: SGHRS, YFSETQ. This CDR3 has 18 amino acids. V was cut by 1 base and J by 1 base, with 20 bases left in between.

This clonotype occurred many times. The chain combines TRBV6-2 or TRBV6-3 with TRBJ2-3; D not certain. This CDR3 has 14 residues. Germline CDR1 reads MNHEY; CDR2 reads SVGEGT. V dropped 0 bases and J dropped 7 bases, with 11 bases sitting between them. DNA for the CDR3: TGTGCCAGCAGTTACTCAGAAGTAAGGAATACGCAGTATTTT. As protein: CASSYSEVRNTQYF.

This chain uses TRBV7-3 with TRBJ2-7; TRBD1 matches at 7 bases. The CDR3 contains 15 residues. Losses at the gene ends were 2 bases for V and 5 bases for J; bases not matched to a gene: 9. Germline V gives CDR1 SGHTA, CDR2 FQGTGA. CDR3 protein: CASSLGTGVENEQYF. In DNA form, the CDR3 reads TGTGCCAGCAGCTTAGGCACAGGGGTTGAGAACGAGCAGTACTTC.

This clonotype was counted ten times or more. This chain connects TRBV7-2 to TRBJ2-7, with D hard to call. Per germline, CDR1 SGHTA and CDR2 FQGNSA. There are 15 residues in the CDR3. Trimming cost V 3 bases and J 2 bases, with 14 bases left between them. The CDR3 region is CASSFLDGETYEQYF. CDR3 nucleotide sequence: TGTGCCAGCAGCTTTCTCGACGGAGAGACCTACGAGCAGTACTTC.

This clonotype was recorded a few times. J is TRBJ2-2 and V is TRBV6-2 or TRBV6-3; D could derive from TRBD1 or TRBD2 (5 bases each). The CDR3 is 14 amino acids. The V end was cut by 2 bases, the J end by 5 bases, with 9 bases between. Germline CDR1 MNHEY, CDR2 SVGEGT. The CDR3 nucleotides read TGTGCCAGCAGTTACGAGGGGTGGACCGGGGAGCTGTTTTTT. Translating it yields CASSYEGWTGELFF.

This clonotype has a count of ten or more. For the CDR3, the DNA is TGTGCCACCAGTGATGCCGACAGGGGGTTCCCGGATACGCAGTATTTT. Translating gives CATSDADRGFPDTQYF. V gene TRBV24-1 combines with J gene TRBJ2-3, with TRBD1 identical over 9 bases. The CDR3 totals 16 residues. Per germline, CDR1 KGHDR and CDR2 SFDVKD. V gave up 3 bases and J gave up 6 bases; unmatched junction bases: 9.

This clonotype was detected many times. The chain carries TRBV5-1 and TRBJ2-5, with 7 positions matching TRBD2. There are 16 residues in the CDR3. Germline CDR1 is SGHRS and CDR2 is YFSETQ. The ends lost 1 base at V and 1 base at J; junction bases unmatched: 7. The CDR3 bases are TGCGCCAGCAGCTTGAATCCCGCGGGAGCCCAAGAGACCCAGTACTTC. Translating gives CASSLNPAGAQETQYF.

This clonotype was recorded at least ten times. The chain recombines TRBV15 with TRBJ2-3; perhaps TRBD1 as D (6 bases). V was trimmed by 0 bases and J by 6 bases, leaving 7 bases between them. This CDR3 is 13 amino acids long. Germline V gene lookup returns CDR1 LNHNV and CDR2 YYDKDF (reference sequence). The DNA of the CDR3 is TGTGCCACCAGCAGAGATCAGGGGGATACGCAGTATTTT. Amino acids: CATSRDQGDTQYF.

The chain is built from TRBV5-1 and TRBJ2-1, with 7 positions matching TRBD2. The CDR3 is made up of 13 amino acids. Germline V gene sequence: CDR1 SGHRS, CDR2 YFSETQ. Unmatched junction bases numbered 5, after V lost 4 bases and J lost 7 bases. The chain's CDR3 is CASSTLGGNEQFF. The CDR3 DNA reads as TGCGCCAGCAGCACCCTCGGGGGGAATGAGCAGTTCTTC.

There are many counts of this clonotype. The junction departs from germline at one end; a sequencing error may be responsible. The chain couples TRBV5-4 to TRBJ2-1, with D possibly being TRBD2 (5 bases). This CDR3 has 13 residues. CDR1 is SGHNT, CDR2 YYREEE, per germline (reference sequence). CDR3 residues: CTSSWRTLNEQFF. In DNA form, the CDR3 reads TGTACCAGCAGCTGGAGGACGCTCAATGAGCAGTTCTTC. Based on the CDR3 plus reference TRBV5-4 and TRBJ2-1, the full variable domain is ETGVTQSPTHLIKTRGQQVTLRCSSQSGHNTVSWYQQALGQGPQFIFQYYREEENGRGNFPPRFSGLQFPNYSSELNVNALELDDSALYLCTSSWRTLNEQFFGPGTRLTVL.

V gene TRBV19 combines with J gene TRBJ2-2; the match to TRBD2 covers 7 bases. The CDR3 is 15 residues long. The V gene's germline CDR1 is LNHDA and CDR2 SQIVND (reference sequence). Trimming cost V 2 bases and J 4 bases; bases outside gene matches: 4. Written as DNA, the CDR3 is TGTGCCAGTAGTATACCGGGGGAGGGCACCGGGGAGCTGTTTTTT. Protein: CASSIPGEGTGELFF.

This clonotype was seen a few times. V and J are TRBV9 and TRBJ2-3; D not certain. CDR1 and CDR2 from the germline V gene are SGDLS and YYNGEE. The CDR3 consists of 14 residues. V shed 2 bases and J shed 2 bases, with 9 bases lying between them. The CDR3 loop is CASSVHRDTDTQYF. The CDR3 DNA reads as TGTGCCAGCAGCGTTCACCGTGACACAGATACGCAGTATTTT. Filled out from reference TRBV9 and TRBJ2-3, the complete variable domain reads DSGVTQTPKHLITATGQRVTLRCSPRSGDLSVYWYQQSLDQGLQFLIQYYNGEERAKGNILERFSAQQFPDLHSELNLSSLELGDSALYFCASSVHRDTDTQYFGPGTRLTVL.

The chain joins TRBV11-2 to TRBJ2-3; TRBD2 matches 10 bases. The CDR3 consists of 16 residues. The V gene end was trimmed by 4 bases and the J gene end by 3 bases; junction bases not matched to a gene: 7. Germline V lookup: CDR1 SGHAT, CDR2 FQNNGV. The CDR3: CASSSHSGGSTDTQYF. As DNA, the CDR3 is TGTGCCAGCAGCTCCCATAGCGGGGGGTCAACAGATACGCAGTATTTT.

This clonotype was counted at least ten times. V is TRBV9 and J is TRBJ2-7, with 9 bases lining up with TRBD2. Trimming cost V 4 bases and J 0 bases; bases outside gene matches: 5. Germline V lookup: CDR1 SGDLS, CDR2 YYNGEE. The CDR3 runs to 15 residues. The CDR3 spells CASSIGLANSYEQYF. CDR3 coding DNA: TGTGCCAGCAGCATCGGACTAGCGAACTCCTACGAGCAGTACTTC.

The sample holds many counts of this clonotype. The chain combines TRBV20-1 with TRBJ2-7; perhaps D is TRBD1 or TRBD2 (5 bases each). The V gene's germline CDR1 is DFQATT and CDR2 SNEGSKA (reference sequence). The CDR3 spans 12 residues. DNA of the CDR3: TGCAGCTTGAGGCAGGGACGGAGGGAGCAGTACTTC. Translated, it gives CSLRQGRREQYF.

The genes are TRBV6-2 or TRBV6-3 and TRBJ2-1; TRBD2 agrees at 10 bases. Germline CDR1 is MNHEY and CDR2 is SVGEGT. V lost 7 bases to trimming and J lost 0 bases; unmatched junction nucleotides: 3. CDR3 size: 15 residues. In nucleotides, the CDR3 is TGTGCCAGCACATCTAGCGGGAGCTCCTACAATGAGCAGTTCTTC. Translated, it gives CASTSSGSSYNEQFF.

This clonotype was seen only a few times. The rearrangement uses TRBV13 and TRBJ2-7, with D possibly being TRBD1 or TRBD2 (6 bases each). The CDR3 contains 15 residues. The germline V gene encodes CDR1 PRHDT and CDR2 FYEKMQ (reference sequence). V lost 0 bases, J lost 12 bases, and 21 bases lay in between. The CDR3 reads CASSLGPYRAGRGYF. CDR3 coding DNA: TGTGCCAGCAGCTTAGGACCATACAGGGCGGGACGCGGGTACTTC.

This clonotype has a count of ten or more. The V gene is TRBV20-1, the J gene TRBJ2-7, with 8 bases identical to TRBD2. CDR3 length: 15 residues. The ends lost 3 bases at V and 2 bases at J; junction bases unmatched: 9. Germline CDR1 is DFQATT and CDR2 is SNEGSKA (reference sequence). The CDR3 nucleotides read TGCAGTGCTAGGGGTAAAGCGGGAGCCACCTACGAGCAGTACTTC. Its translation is CSARGKAGATYEQYF.

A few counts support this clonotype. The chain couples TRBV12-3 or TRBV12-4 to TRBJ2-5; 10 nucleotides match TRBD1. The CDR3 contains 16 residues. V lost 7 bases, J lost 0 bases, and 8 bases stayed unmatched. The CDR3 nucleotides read TGTGCCAGCACCCCCGGGACAGGGGACCACCAAGAGACCCAGTACTTC. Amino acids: CASTPGTGDHQETQYF.